The clone carrying this TCR beta chain appeared a few times. Its antigen is unknown. Via MiXCR, TCRdb re-called the 5' RACE reads, giving one row per CDR3 protein. The table records about 360,000 distinct CDR3 sequences, around 15% of them present only once. The sample comes from a study of T-cell memory formation after mild COVID-19. Points from the study as a whole: Several responding clones turned up in pre-infection memory, indicating that cross-reactive memory may have taken part. Among CD4+ contracting clones, most were CM and EM, and CD8+ ones EMRA. Clones that shrank (day 15 to 85) were balanced CD4/CD8, whereas later expanders leaned CD4+.

The sequence was obtained from a man younger than 35 who had mild COVID-19 (a few samples of this study predate the infection). Cell type and time point are not known. What was sequenced was PBMCs or a T cell subset sorted from them (not recorded which).

CDR3 in DNA: TGTGCCAGCAGCCTGCTCGGACAGAAAAGGGAGACCCAGTACTTC. It translates to CASSLLGQKRETQYF. The chain joins TRBV6-2 or TRBV6-3 to TRBJ2-5, with D possibly matching TRBD1 (6 bases). The CDR3 contains 15 residues. The V end was cut by 6 bases, the J end by 5 bases, with 19 bases between. The germline V gene has CDR1 MNHEY and CDR2 SVGEGT.